Listed below are T cell receptor beta chains from one sample, sequenced in a study of blood T cell repertoires in COVID-19. Sequenced by immunoSEQ multiplex PCR; TCRdb stores in-frame clones only, minus some. There are under 400,000 clones in the sample; roughly 87% occur only once, and 3% to 4.5% lies in the top ten. Material for sequencing was peripheral blood. The receptors come from a woman aged 55 to 70 with COVID-19, enrolled during active disease. CDR3s include the opening cysteine and the closing phenylalanine or tryptophan. The order of the fields is V gene, J gene, D gene, clone size, CDR3 protein, CDR3 DNA. A D gene is named only where the DNA matches it firmly. A row's size may be missing; if present it is once, few, many or a size class.

v_gene: TRBV7-2; j_gene: TRBJ1-5; d_gene: NA; abundance: once; CDR3aa: CASSLDGWRLSNQPQHF; CDR3nt: TGTGCCAGCAGCTTAGATGGTTGGAGGCTAAGCAATCAGCCCCAGCATTTT
v_gene: TRBV5-1; j_gene: TRBJ1-6; d_gene: NA; abundance: NA; CDR3aa: CASSLTGIIYNSPLHF; CDR3nt: TGCGCCAGCAGCTTAACAGGGATTATCTATAATTCACCCCTCCACTTT
v_gene: TRBV3-1/TRBV3-2; j_gene: TRBJ2-5; d_gene: NA; abundance: NA; CDR3aa: CASTQYFTSASSTYQETQYF; CDR3nt: TGTGCCAGCACCCAATATTTCACAAGCGCCTCAAGCACATACCAAGAGACCCAGTACTTC
v_gene: TRBV7-6; j_gene: TRBJ2-4; d_gene: TRBD2; abundance: NA; CDR3aa: CASSLGPSSGGPKNIQYF; CDR3nt: TGTGCCAGCAGCTTAGGCCCTAGTAGCGGGGGACCCAAAAACATTCAGTACTTC
v_gene: TRBV7-2; j_gene: TRBJ2-1; d_gene: NA; abundance: NA; CDR3aa: CASSGQYNEQFF; CDR3nt: TGTGCCAGCAGCGGCCAGTACAATGAGCAGTTCTTC
v_gene: TRBV10-1; j_gene: TRBJ2-5; d_gene: TRBD1; abundance: once; CDR3aa: CASSNRDSDFLAQETQYF; CDR3nt: TGCGCCAGCAGCAACCGGGACAGCGACTTTTTAGCCCAAGAGACCCAGTACTTC
v_gene: TRBV18; j_gene: TRBJ1-3; d_gene: TRBD1; abundance: NA; CDR3aa: CASSPRGGETGSSGNTIYF; CDR3nt: TGTGCCAGCTCACCAAGAGGAGGAGAGACAGGGTCCTCTGGAAACACCATATATTTT
v_gene: TRBV11-2; j_gene: TRBJ2-7; d_gene: TRBD1; abundance: many; CDR3aa: CASSFGTGDYEQYF; CDR3nt: TGTGCCAGCAGCTTCGGGACAGGTGATTACGAGCAGTACTTC
v_gene: TRBV9; j_gene: TRBJ1-2; d_gene: TRBD1; abundance: NA; CDR3aa: CASSPGGQGAYGYTF; CDR3nt: TGTGCCAGCAGCCCCGGCGGACAGGGGGCTTACGGCTACACCTTC
v_gene: TRBV2; j_gene: TRBJ1-2; d_gene: NA; abundance: NA; CDR3aa: CASSEPANNYGYTF; CDR3nt: TGTGCCAGCAGTGAACCAGCGAATAACTATGGCTACACCTTC
v_gene: TRBV28; j_gene: TRBJ2-5; d_gene: NA; abundance: NA; CDR3aa: CASRGRGVETQYF; CDR3nt: TGTGCCAGTAGAGGCAGGGGAGTGGAGACCCAGTACTTC
v_gene: TRBV27; j_gene: TRBJ2-7; d_gene: TRBD1; abundance: NA; CDR3aa: CASSSQPRQGLYEQYF; CDR3nt: TGTGCCAGCAGTTCACAGCCCCGACAGGGGCTCTACGAGCAGTACTTC
v_gene: TRBV7-2; j_gene: TRBJ2-7; d_gene: TRBD2; abundance: NA; CDR3aa: CASSPRGGYEQYF; CDR3nt: TGTGCCAGCAGCCCCCGCGGGGGGTACGAGCAGTACTTC
v_gene: TRBV7-8; j_gene: TRBJ1-1; d_gene: TRBD1; abundance: NA; CDR3aa: CASSLEGTGPYGEAFF; CDR3nt: TGTGCCAGCAGCTTGGAAGGGACAGGCCCCTATGGTGAAGCTTTCTTT
v_gene: TRBV11-3; j_gene: TRBJ1-4; d_gene: NA; abundance: NA; CDR3aa: CASPPSGEKLFF; CDR3nt: TGTGCCAGCCCACCCTCGGGTGAAAAACTGTTTTTT
v_gene: TRBV11-1; j_gene: TRBJ1-1; d_gene: NA; abundance: NA; CDR3aa: CASSLAQGAEAFF; CDR3nt: TGTGCCAGCAGCTTAGCACAGGGTGCTGAAGCTTTCTTT
v_gene: TRBV7-6; j_gene: TRBJ2-5; d_gene: TRBD1; abundance: NA; CDR3aa: CASSLPRQGSGETQYF; CDR3nt: TGTGCCAGCAGCTTACCTAGACAGGGTTCTGGAGAGACCCAGTACTTC
v_gene: TRBV2; j_gene: TRBJ2-2; d_gene: NA; abundance: NA; CDR3aa: CASRRNTGELFF; CDR3nt: TGTGCCAGCAGGAGGAACACCGGGGAGCTGTTTTTT
v_gene: TRBV10-3; j_gene: TRBJ1-2; d_gene: TRBD1; abundance: NA; CDR3aa: CAISGTGEDYGYTF; CDR3nt: TGTGCCATCAGTGGGACAGGGGAGGACTATGGCTACACCTTC
v_gene: TRBV30; j_gene: TRBJ2-1; d_gene: NA; abundance: NA; CDR3aa: CAWSVEGLLYNEQFF; CDR3nt: TGTGCCTGGAGTGTGGAAGGACTTCTCTACAATGAGCAGTTCTTC
v_gene: TRBV5-1; j_gene: TRBJ2-7; d_gene: NA; abundance: NA; CDR3aa: CASAGHHQPYEQYF; CDR3nt: TGCGCCAGCGCCGGACACCACCAGCCCTACGAGCAGTACTTC
v_gene: TRBV5-4; j_gene: TRBJ2-7; d_gene: NA; abundance: NA; CDR3aa: CASSPQGQSSEQYF; CDR3nt: TGTGCCAGCAGCCCGCAAGGACAGTCTAGCGAGCAGTACTTC
v_gene: TRBV19; j_gene: TRBJ1-1; d_gene: NA; abundance: few; CDR3aa: CASRKGSWNTEAFF; CDR3nt: TGTGCCAGTAGGAAAGGGAGCTGGAACACTGAAGCTTTCTTT
v_gene: TRBV30; j_gene: TRBJ2-7; d_gene: NA; abundance: NA; CDR3aa: CASRLAGDEQYF; CDR3nt: TGTGCCTCCCGGCTGGCCGGAGACGAGCAGTACTTC
v_gene: TRBV6-6; j_gene: TRBJ2-5; d_gene: NA; abundance: NA; CDR3aa: CGASQTQETQYF; CDR3nt: TGTGGGGCGAGCCAGACCCAAGAGACCCAGTACTTC
v_gene: TRBV4-1; j_gene: TRBJ1-5; d_gene: NA; abundance: NA; CDR3aa: CASSQDRGSNQPQHF; CDR3nt: TGCGCCAGCAGCCAAGATCGAGGGTCCAATCAGCCCCAGCATTTT
v_gene: TRBV18; j_gene: TRBJ1-2; d_gene: NA; abundance: few; CDR3aa: CASSPPGAYGYTF; CDR3nt: TGTGCCAGCTCACCACCGGGGGCCTATGGCTACACCTTC
v_gene: TRBV28; j_gene: TRBJ1-5; d_gene: NA; abundance: NA; CDR3aa: CASSPMRGVDQPQHF; CDR3nt: TGTGCCAGCAGCCCGATGCGCGGGGTGGATCAGCCCCAGCATTTT
v_gene: TRBV11-2; j_gene: TRBJ2-1; d_gene: NA; abundance: NA; CDR3aa: CASSLDGAGSSYNEQFF; CDR3nt: TGTGCCAGCAGCTTAGATGGGGCGGGGAGCTCCTACAATGAGCAGTTCTTC
v_gene: TRBV7-8; j_gene: TRBJ1-2; d_gene: NA; abundance: NA; CDR3aa: CASSLRADIYGYTF; CDR3nt: TGTGCCAGCAGCTTAAGGGCGGACATTTATGGCTACACCTTC
v_gene: TRBV5-5; j_gene: TRBJ1-3; d_gene: NA; abundance: NA; CDR3aa: CASSLEVDEDTIYF; CDR3nt: TGTGCCAGCAGCTTGGAGGTGGATGAGGACACCATATATTTT
v_gene: TRBV3-1/TRBV3-2; j_gene: TRBJ2-5; d_gene: TRBD2; abundance: NA; CDR3aa: CASRISGGGETQYF; CDR3nt: TGTGCCAGCAGGATTTCCGGGGGAGGGGAGACCCAGTACTTC
v_gene: TRBV11-2; j_gene: TRBJ2-5; d_gene: NA; abundance: NA; CDR3aa: CASSPGHLQETQYF; CDR3nt: TGTGCCAGCAGCCCGGGACATCTACAAGAGACCCAGTACTTC